Below are 19 T cell receptor beta chains sequenced from a single sample in a study of shared clonotypes between healthy human individuals. Repertoires were generated with immunoSEQ multiplex PCR, while TCRdb's copy carries only in-frame clones and drops some. The sample carries about 590,000 clones, less than 97% recorded once. The naive CD8 fraction comprised CD45RO-negative cells positively selected for CCR7 and excluded terminally differentiated effector memory CD45RA+ cells. The sequencing sample was made of naive CD8+ T cells sorted from blood. Source of these receptors: a woman younger than 45 in good health.

The genes are TRBV19 and TRBJ1-2; 7 nucleotides line up with TRBD1. CDR3 length: 15 residues. Trimming took 4 bases from V and 4 from J; bases not matched to a gene: 9. Germline CDR1 reads LNHDA; CDR2 reads SQIVND (reference sequence). CDR3 sequence reads: CASSTRDSYFYGYTF. CDR3 coding DNA: TGTGCCAGTAGTACCCGGGACAGCTATTTCTATGGCTACACCTTC.

V is TRBV5-1 and J is TRBJ2-2; TRBD2 matches at 13 bases. The germline gives CDR1 SGHRS, CDR2 YFSETQ. The V gene end was trimmed by 3 bases and the J gene end by 5 bases; junction bases not matched to a gene: 22. The length of the CDR3 is 22 residues. The CDR3: CASSSGPDWRPGTSGKTGELFF. CDR3 sequence (DNA): TGCGCCAGCAGCTCGGGCCCGGACTGGCGGCCCGGGACTAGCGGGAAAACCGGGGAGCTGTTTTTT.

This clone was counted a single time. This chain links TRBV28 with TRBJ1-6; 8 nucleotides align to TRBD1. CDR3 size: 15 residues. The V gene's germline CDR1 is MDHEN and CDR2 SYDVKM. V lost 4 bases, J lost 9 bases, and 8 bases stayed unmatched. This CDR3 reads CASSSSRGRSSPLHF. CDR3 DNA: TGTGCCAGCAGTTCATCCAGGGGGCGGAGTTCACCCCTCCACTTT.

The V and J genes are TRBV5-5 and TRBJ2-1; either TRBD1 or TRBD2 may fit D (5 bases each). The CDR3 has 15 amino acids. Trimming removed 0 bases from V and 7 bases from J, with 14 bases in between. Looked up from germline, CDR1 is SGHKS and CDR2 is YYEKEE (reference sequence). The CDR3: CASSLEQVGGNEQFF. CDR3 sequence (DNA): TGTGCCAGCAGCTTGGAACAGGTCGGCGGGAATGAGCAGTTCTTC.

The chain combines TRBV2 with TRBJ1-6; 7 bases match TRBD1. CDR1 and CDR2 from the germline V gene are SNHLY and FYNNEI. The CDR3 runs 16 residues. J gave up 0 bases and V 5 bases, and 4 bases lay outside the gene matches. CDR3 amino acids: CASSPDRSSYNSPLHF. For the CDR3, the DNA is TGTGCCAGCAGTCCGGACAGGAGCTCCTATAATTCACCCCTCCACTTT.

V is TRBV2 and J is TRBJ2-2; the D gene is possibly TRBD1 (6 bases). Germline CDR1 SNHLY, CDR2 FYNNEI. The CDR3 totals 13 residues. The V and J ends lost 10 bases and 0 bases respectively, with 9 bases between them. The CDR3 here is CANYRANTGELFF. The CDR3 DNA reads as TGTGCCAATTACAGGGCGAACACCGGGGAGCTGTTTTTT.

V and J are TRBV4-1 and TRBJ1-1; TRBD1 might be the D (5 bases). The CDR3 contains 13 residues. Trimming pared 6 bases from V and 4 bases from J, leaving 12 bases between. The germline gives CDR1 MGHRA, CDR2 YSYEKL. CDR3: CASRRIGGTEAFF. CDR3 coding DNA: TGCGCCAGCAGAAGGATCGGGGGCACTGAAGCTTTCTTT.

On this clone itself: Other DNA sequences within the sample encode an identical CDR3. The rearrangement joins TRBV19 to TRBJ2-3, with unresolved D. Germline V CDR1 and CDR2: LNHDA, SQIVND (reference sequence). The CDR3 length is 12 residues. With 3 bases removed from V and 2 bases from J, the gap between germline ends came to 3 bases. In nucleotides, the CDR3 is TGTGCCAGTAGTATTTCCACAGATACGCAGTATTTT. Residues: CASSISTDTQYF.

The DNA of the CDR3 is TGTGCCAGCAGTATCCTCGGTACGCAGTATTTT. This gives the protein CASSILGTQYF. The rearrangement links TRBV27 to TRBJ2-3, with D unclear. Germline CDR1 and CDR2: MNHEY and SMNVEV (reference sequence). The ends were cut back, 5 bases at V and 8 bases at J, with 8 bases in the middle. CDR3 length: 11 residues.

The CDR3 DNA reads as TGTGCCAGCAGTTTACCTTGGGCCGGGGGCAGCACCGGGGAGCTGTTTTTT. It codes for CASSLPWAGGSTGELFF. The chain links TRBV27 to TRBJ2-2; the D gene could be TRBD1 or TRBD2 (6 bases each). The CDR3 sequence is 17 residues long. Trimming pared 2 bases from V and 4 bases from J, leaving 17 bases between. Looked up from germline, CDR1 is MNHEY and CDR2 is SMNVEV (reference sequence).

This clone is a singleton in its sample. This sequence joins TRBV27 and TRBJ1-1, with D perhaps matching TRBD1 (6 bases). The CDR3 runs 15 residues. V lost 8 bases to trimming and J lost 5 bases, with 21 bases between them. In germline, CDR1 is MNHEY, CDR2 SMNVEV (reference sequence). CDR3: CASVPRGASFTEAFF. CDR3 in DNA: TGTGCCAGCGTCCCCCGGGGGGCGAGCTTTACTGAAGCTTTCTTT.

The chain carries TRBV9 and TRBJ2-1; D is perhaps TRBD1 or TRBD2 (5 bases each). Germline CDR1 and CDR2: SGDLS and YYNGEE. The CDR3 consists of 16 residues. V shed 0 bases and J shed 5 bases, with 15 bases lying between them. This CDR3 is CASSVALAGRDNEQFF. The CDR3 bases are TGTGCCAGCAGCGTAGCTTTGGCAGGGAGAGACAATGAGCAGTTCTTC.

The V call is TRBV13, the J call TRBJ1-1; TRBD1 agrees at 8 bases. This CDR3 is 14 amino acids long. Germline V CDR1 and CDR2: PRHDT, FYEKMQ (reference sequence). The J segment lost 4 bases and the V segment lost 5 bases, leaving 6 bases of the junction unmatched. CDR3 sequence: CASSPQGASTEAFF. The CDR3 region has the DNA TGTGCCAGCAGCCCTCAGGGGGCGAGCACTGAAGCTTTCTTT.

This chain links TRBV29-1 with TRBJ2-1; 16 nucleotides line up with TRBD2. The CDR3 sequence is 20 residues long. From germline, CDR1 is SQVTM and CDR2 ANQGSEA. The V segment lost 1 base and the J segment 1 base; nucleotides outside the gene matches: 10. The CDR3 nucleotides are TGCAGCGTTGAAGGGCCGCCGGGACTAGCGGGAGGGGCATCCTACAATGAGCAGTTCTTC. It is translated as CSVEGPPGLAGGASYNEQFF.

This clone was detected once. The chain joins TRBV28 to TRBJ2-7; 8 bases are a match to TRBD1. The CDR3 sequence is 17 residues long. V dropped 4 bases and J dropped 4; count of bases not matched to a gene: 15. Germline V gives CDR1 MDHEN, CDR2 SYDVKM. This CDR3 reads CASSSPWPDREPYEQYF. CDR3 nucleotides: TGTGCCAGCAGTTCTCCTTGGCCGGACAGGGAGCCGTACGAGCAGTACTTC.

This clone was found once. The chain has TRBV28 and TRBJ2-7; D possibly uses TRBD1 or TRBD2 (5 bases each). CDR3 length equals 13 residues. V was shortened by 4 bases and J by 5 bases, with 12 bases between the two germline ends. Germline-derived CDR1 and CDR2 are MDHEN and SYDVKM. The CDR3 DNA reads as TGTGCCAGCAGTTCGGGGACGGGGAACGAGCAGTACTTC. This translates into CASSSGTGNEQYF.

The chain joins TRBV11-2 to TRBJ2-3, with a weak D call TRBD2 (7 bases). The CDR3 extends over 15 amino acids. Germline-derived CDR1 and CDR2 are SGHAT and FQNNGV. The ends were cut back, 1 base at V and 0 bases at J, with 8 bases in the middle. The CDR3 DNA sequence: TGTGCCAGCAGCTTAGGCGGGGGCAGCACAGATACGCAGTATTTT. Translation: CASSLGGGSTDTQYF.

This clone was counted between two and nine times. V is TRBV5-1 and J is TRBJ1-4; D is possibly TRBD1 (5 bases). CDR1 and CDR2 (germline): SGHRS, YFSETQ. The CDR3 is 13 amino acids. V was shortened by 5 bases and J by 5 bases, with 10 bases between the two germline ends. CDR3 in DNA: TGCGCCAGCAGGGAAGGGGCAAATGAAAAACTGTTTTTT. This sequence encodes CASREGANEKLFF.

The chain joins TRBV25-1 to TRBJ1-5, with no clear D. Germline lookup yields CDR1 MGHDK and CDR2 SYGVNS. The CDR3 length is 15 residues. The V gene lost 5 bases and the J gene lost 3 bases, with 14 bases spanning the gap. CDR3 sequence: CASSPRVGNNQPQHF. In nucleotides, the CDR3 is TGTGCCAGCAGTCCACGCGTCGGCAACAATCAGCCCCAGCATTTT.